These 12 T cell receptor beta chains share one sample of origin, sequenced in a study of blood T cells in healthy people across ages. Through a sample-barcoded 5' primer and a J-beta primer mix, a second PCR was run for roughly 6 to 12 cycles. A single record per CDR3 protein comes from TCRdb applying MiXCR to the 5' RACE reads. This sample has fewer than 700,000 distinct CDR3 sequences, with less than 60% found just once. What was sequenced was blood. The receptors here all came from an elderly man in good health.

This clonotype has just a few counts. The chain recombines TRBV3-1 with TRBJ1-2; D is unresolved. This CDR3 has 12 amino acids. Germline V gene data show CDR1 as LGHDT and CDR2 as YNNKEL (reference sequence). The V end lost 5 bases, the J end lost 8 bases, and 12 bases lay between the germline ends. CDR3 residues: CASSGPLSGYTF. CDR3 sequence (DNA): TGTGCCAGCAGCGGTCCACTTTCGGGCTACACCTTC.

Ten or more counts support this clonotype. The gene calls are TRBV6-6 and TRBJ1-1; possibly TRBD1 for D (6 bases). The germline V gene has CDR1 MNHNY and CDR2 SVGAGI (reference sequence). V was shortened by 4 bases and J by 1 base, with 13 bases between the two germline ends. The length of the CDR3 is 15 residues. In DNA, the CDR3 is TGTGCCAGCAGTTTATCCGGGACACCGAACACTGAAGCTTTCTTT. This sequence encodes CASSLSGTPNTEAFF.

The J gene is TRBJ2-7, the V gene TRBV5-1; tentatively, D is TRBD1 (6 bases). CDR3 size: 16 residues. V dropped 0 bases and J dropped 7 bases, with 20 bases sitting between them. Looked up from germline, CDR1 is SGHRS and CDR2 is YFSETQ. This CDR3 reads CASSLDRNRGYNEQYF. The DNA for the CDR3 is TGCGCCAGCAGCTTGGACCGGAATAGGGGGTACAATGAGCAGTACTTC.

This clonotype was seen just once. The chain recombines TRBV24-1 with TRBJ1-1, with 10 bases fitting TRBD1. Germline CDR1 KGHDR, CDR2 SFDVKD. This CDR3 comprises 15 residues. The junction had 4 bases not matched to a gene; V was cut back by 4 bases and J by 3 bases. The CDR3: CATSDSGTGDTEAFF. The CDR3 bases are TGTGCCACCAGTGACTCCGGGACAGGGGACACTGAAGCTTTCTTT.

The V gene is TRBV5-1, the J gene TRBJ2-3, with D perhaps TRBD1 (5 bases). V shed 7 bases and J shed 3 bases, with 15 bases lying between them. The CDR3 consists of 14 residues. Per germline, CDR1 SGHRS and CDR2 YFSETQ. The CDR3 nucleotides read TGCGCCAGCGGGCCAGGGCTGATGACAGATACGCAGTATTTT. Translated: CASGPGLMTDTQYF.

This clonotype showed up just a few times. The rearrangement uses TRBV5-5 and TRBJ2-1; 8 bases map to TRBD2. Germline V gene sequence: CDR1 SGHKS, CDR2 YYEKEE (reference sequence). There are 15 residues in the CDR3. V lost 3 bases to trimming and J lost 8 bases; unmatched junction nucleotides: 10. The CDR3 region is CASSSNGLARYEQFF. As DNA, the CDR3 is TGTGCCAGCAGCTCCAACGGACTAGCCCGGTATGAGCAGTTCTTC. Full variable domain (missing parts from reference TRBV5-5 and TRBJ2-1): DAGVTQSPTHLIKTRGQQVTLRCSPISGHKSVSWYQQVLGQGPQFIFQYYEKEERGRGNFPDRFSARQFPNYSSELNVNALLLGDSALYLCASSSNGLARYEQFFGPGTRLTVL.

The V call is TRBV7-3, the J call TRBJ2-1, with D possibly being TRBD2 (7 bases). Per the germline V gene, CDR1 is SGHTA and CDR2 is FQGTGA. Trimming removed 2 bases at V and 13 bases at J, with 18 bases between. The CDR3 loop spans 14 amino acids. The CDR3 region has the DNA TGTGCCAGCAGCTTAGAAGGGGGGGTAACCCCCCAGTTCTTC. Translated: CASSLEGGVTPQFF.

The chain couples TRBV24-1 to TRBJ2-7; 11 bases agree with TRBD1. J gave up 3 bases and V 3 bases, and 9 bases lay outside the gene matches. The germline V gene encodes CDR1 KGHDR and CDR2 SFDVKD. The CDR3 runs 17 residues. CDR3 sequence: CATSDNGRGQGDYEQYF. The CDR3 nucleotides read TGTGCCACCAGTGATAACGGGAGGGGACAGGGGGACTACGAGCAGTACTTC.

This chain uses TRBV7-2 with TRBJ2-3; 7 bases align to TRBD2. V was pared by 5 bases and J by 4 bases, with 9 bases of the junction left unmatched. Germline V lookup: CDR1 SGHTA, CDR2 FQGNSA. CDR3 length equals 15 residues. The CDR3 loop is CASSLGAGVPDTQYF. The CDR3 DNA is TGTGCCAGCAGCCTCGGCGCGGGGGTCCCAGATACGCAGTATTTT.

The V and J genes are TRBV12-3 or TRBV12-4 and TRBJ2-7; 12 bases match TRBD2. The J call may be wrong; the DNA end is better matched by TRBJ2-5. The CDR3 is 14 residues long. CDR3 protein: CASSSSGGAETQYF. For the CDR3, the DNA is TGTGCCAGCAGTTCTAGCGGGGGGGCGGAGACCCAGTACTTC.

At least ten counts were recorded for this clonotype. The rearrangement uses TRBV6-5 and TRBJ2-1, with D perhaps TRBD2 (5 bases). V was cut by 4 bases and J by 7 bases, with 17 bases left in between. This CDR3 has 15 amino acids. Germline values: CDR1 MNHEY, CDR2 SVGAGI. The DNA for the CDR3 is TGTGCCAGCAGTTCCGGAGGTGGGAGACCTAATGAGCAGTTCTTC. It encodes CASSSGGGRPNEQFF.

Concerning this clonotype itself: This sequence may be a read error, since a much larger clone differs from it by one base. The chain combines TRBV21-1 with TRBJ2-4. TRBV21-1 is a documented pseudogene. The CDR3 is 11 amino acids. CDR3 sequence reads: CASSPSSEQYF. Written as DNA, the CDR3 is TGTGCCAGCAGCCCCAGTTCTGAGCAGTACTTC.